The entry below gives a single T cell receptor beta chain sequence along with its context. This sample was taken from a study of T cell changes during pregnancy in multiple sclerosis. Using immunoSEQ multiplex PCR, the repertoire was profiled, and TCRdb retains in-frame clones only, with some absent. Of under 40,000 clones listed, 80% to 95% are singletons. This CDR3 comprises 16 residues. In germline, CDR1 is MGHRA, CDR2 YSYEKL. J was trimmed by 0 bases and V by 4 bases; bases with no gene match: 7. Specimen: CD8+ T cells from peripheral blood mononuclear cells, collected before pregnancy. This rearrangement joins TRBV4-1 to TRBJ1-1; TRBD1 aligns across 8 bases. The sequence was obtained from a female donor with multiple sclerosis, enrolled in a pregnancy study. The CDR3 sequence is CASSLTWDRLNTEAFF. The CDR3 DNA reads TGCGCCAGCAGCCTAACTTGGGACAGGTTGAACACTGAAGCTTTCTTT.